Shown below are 24 T cell receptor beta chains from a single sample sequenced in a study of shared clonotypes between healthy human individuals (TCRdb year 2020). The library was prepared using the immunoSEQ multiplex PCR assay. TCRdb holds this immuneACCESS table with in-frame rearrangements only. Some clones are missing; in checked studies, unresolved V genes explain under half, and the rest has no known cause. Present in this sample are over 2,000,000 clones, around 93% of which were seen just once. The top ten clones comprise over 1.5% of the sample. CD8 naive samples were obtained by positive selection for CCR7 among CD45RO-negative cells, yielding a CD45RA+CCR7+ population from which TemRA cells were excluded. The sequenced sample consisted of naive CD8+ T cells from PBMCs. Per the publication, the cell subset or site label means: CD45RA+CCR7+. The receptor source for this set is a man between 18 and 35 years old in good health. Some clones in this sample may be carry-over from other donors' samples.

The chain joins TRBV7-7 to TRBJ2-1; D is tentatively TRBD1 or TRBD2 (5 bases each). The V end lost 3 bases, the J end lost 6 bases, and 15 bases lay between the germline ends. Looked up from germline, CDR1 is SSHAT and CDR2 is FNYEAQ (reference sequence). CDR3 size: 15 residues. The CDR3 nucleotides are TGTGCCAGCAGCTTGGGGACCGCGAACCTCAATGAGCAGTTCTTC. Its protein is CASSLGTANLNEQFF.

The rearrangement links TRBV25-1 to TRBJ2-5; possibly TRBD1 for D (5 bases). This CDR3 contains 11 residues. The V gene's germline CDR1 is MGHDK and CDR2 SYGVNS. Trimming took off 6 bases at V and 7 bases at J, with 9 bases between the two ends. CDR3 DNA sequence: TGTGCCAGCAGGGATCAGGGGACCCAGTACTTC. Protein: CASRDQGTQYF.

Only one count was recorded for this clone. The V gene is TRBV19, the J gene TRBJ2-7, with TRBD1 matching 9 bases. The junction had 8 bases not matched to a gene; V was cut back by 4 bases and J by 1 base. From germline, CDR1 is LNHDA and CDR2 SQIVND (reference sequence). This CDR3 has 16 amino acids. CDR3 bases: TGTGCCAGTAGTACCCCGGAGACAGGGGGATCCTACGAGCAGTACTTC. Its protein product is CASSTPETGGSYEQYF.

The chain couples TRBV4-3 to TRBJ2-2, with D maybe TRBD2 (5 bases). Trimming stripped 3 bases from V and 7 bases from J, with 15 bases between. The CDR3 spans 15 residues. The germline gives CDR1 LGHNA, CDR2 YSLEER. CDR3 coding DNA: TGCGCCAGCAGCCAGGGGTCCCCCGGAGGCGGGGAGCTGTTTTTT. It yields the protein CASSQGSPGGGELFF.

This rearrangement joins TRBV11-2 to TRBJ2-7; weak D call: TRBD2 (6 bases). Germline lookup yields CDR1 SGHAT and CDR2 FQNNGV. Trimming took 5 bases from V and 2 from J, leaving 22 bases between them. The CDR3 runs to 17 residues. The CDR3 loop reads CASSGARDGTEPYEQYF. CDR3 sequence (DNA): TGTGCCAGCAGCGGAGCGCGGGACGGGACGGAGCCCTACGAGCAGTACTTC.

As to this clone: The sample holds other DNA sequences that translate to the same CDR3. V usage is TRBV4-1 and J usage is TRBJ2-2; D is unresolved. The ends were cut back, 0 bases at V and 4 bases at J, with 0 bases in the middle. The germline gives CDR1 MGHRA, CDR2 YSYEKL. There are 12 residues in the CDR3. The CDR3 loop reads CASSQDTGELFF. The CDR3 DNA follows: TGCGCCAGCAGCCAAGACACCGGGGAGCTGTTTTTT.

V usage is TRBV4-2 and J usage is TRBJ2-7, with a possible D match to TRBD2 (6 bases). The germline CDR1 and CDR2 sequences are LGHNA and YNFKEQ. Trimming cost V 0 bases and J 0 bases, with 15 bases left between them. This CDR3 is 17 amino acids long. CDR3 sequence: CASSQEGPSESSYEQYF. CDR3 DNA sequence: TGTGCCAGCAGCCAAGAGGGGCCTAGCGAGAGCTCCTACGAGCAGTACTTC.

The chain has TRBV28 and TRBJ1-1; 7 bases match TRBD1. V dropped 6 bases and J dropped 1; count of bases not matched to a gene: 8. Germline CDR1 and CDR2: MDHEN and SYDVKM. This CDR3 has 15 residues. Here the CDR3 reads CASSLRQGTNTEAFF. As DNA, the CDR3 is TGTGCCAGCAGCCTACGACAGGGAACGAACACTGAAGCTTTCTTT. Using reference TRBV28 and TRBJ1-1 for the parts outside the CDR3, the full variable domain is DVKVTQSSRYLVKRTGEKVFLECVQDMDHENMFWYRQDPGLGLRLIYFSYDVKMKEKGDIPEGYSVSREKKERFSLILESASTNQTSMYLCASSLRQGTNTEAFFGQGTRLTVV.

The genes are TRBV2 and TRBJ2-1, with 8 positions matching TRBD2. Germline V lookup: CDR1 SNHLY, CDR2 FYNNEI. This CDR3 has 13 amino acids. The V and J ends lost 3 bases and 6 bases, in that order; junction bases with no gene match: 1. The CDR3 reads CASSDGLANEQFF. CDR3 bases: TGTGCCAGCAGTGATGGACTAGCCAATGAGCAGTTCTTC.

The rearrangement uses TRBV5-6 and TRBJ2-3; D remains ambiguous. The germline CDR1 and CDR2 sequences are SGHDT and YYEEEE. This CDR3 is 16 amino acids long. Trimming cost V 0 bases and J 0 bases, with 11 bases left between them. The CDR3 coding sequence is TGTGCCAGCAGCTTGGTGGTAGATTATAGCACAGATACGCAGTATTTT. Its translation: CASSLVVDYSTDTQYF.

The chain joins TRBV27 to TRBJ2-2; no definite D call. Germline-derived CDR1 and CDR2 are MNHEY and SMNVEV (reference sequence). This CDR3 has 13 amino acids. The V gene lost 4 bases and the J gene lost 6 bases, with 9 bases spanning the gap. For the CDR3, the DNA is TGTGCCAGCAGTTCTTATATGGCCGGGGAGCTGTTTTTT. Translating gives CASSSYMAGELFF.

The V and J genes are TRBV11-3 and TRBJ2-7; 7 nucleotides line up with TRBD1. CDR3 length: 15 amino acids. V gave up 5 bases and J gave up 3 bases; unmatched junction bases: 10. Germline lookup yields CDR1 SGHNT and CDR2 YENEEA. The CDR3 DNA sequence: TGTGCCAGCAGCCCGCAGGGGGTGGGAGTCTACGAGCAGTACTTC. This translates into CASSPQGVGVYEQYF.

The gene calls are TRBV14 and TRBJ2-2; D is unclear. CDR3 length: 17 amino acids. Germline V CDR1 and CDR2: SGHDN, FVKESK. V was pared by 1 base and J by 0 bases, with 12 bases between. Written as DNA, the CDR3 is TGTGCCAGCAGCCAAGGTGCCAGCCGAACGAACACCGGGGAGCTGTTTTTT. Amino acid sequence: CASSQGASRTNTGELFF.

Concerning this clone itself: This CDR3 is also generated by other DNA sequences in the sample. The rearrangement uses TRBV28 and TRBJ1-1; D remains ambiguous. Germline V gene lookup returns CDR1 MDHEN and CDR2 SYDVKM. The V end lost 3 bases, the J end lost 0 bases, and 5 bases lay between the germline ends. There are 13 residues in the CDR3. The CDR3 region is CASSLVMNTEAFF. The DNA of the CDR3 is TGTGCCAGCAGTTTGGTCATGAACACTGAAGCTTTCTTT.

The chain is built from TRBV4-1 and TRBJ2-1; possibly TRBD1 or TRBD2 for D (5 bases each). V lost 0 bases and J lost 7, with 19 bases in between. CDR3 length: 17 amino acids. Germline V lookup: CDR1 MGHRA, CDR2 YSYEKL. CDR3 coding DNA: TGCGCCAGCAGCCAAGAGAGGCCCCAAGGGGAGTCTAATGAGCAGTTCTTC. Translated, it gives CASSQERPQGESNEQFF.

The chain is built from TRBV7-8 and TRBJ1-1; D is undetermined. The CDR3 has 16 residues. Germline CDR1 and CDR2: SGHVS and FQNEAQ. Trimming left V 1 base short and J 0 bases short, with 12 bases between. CDR3 residues: CASSLDSSGMNTEAFF. Written as DNA, the CDR3 is TGTGCCAGCAGCTTAGACTCCTCGGGGATGAACACTGAAGCTTTCTTT.

With respect to this clone: Mismatch with germline at one junction end may stem from a read error. The V call is TRBV7-8, the J call TRBJ2-1; the match to TRBD1 covers 8 bases. There are 11 residues in the CDR3. Per germline, CDR1 SGHVS and CDR2 FQNEAQ. The CDR3: CASSLGQGLVF. The CDR3 DNA follows: TGTGCCAGCAGCCTCGGACAGGGTTTGGTCTTC.

The chain carries TRBV27 and TRBJ2-7; 9 bases fit TRBD1. V lost 2 bases, J lost 3 bases, and 8 bases stayed unmatched. This CDR3 is 16 amino acids long. Germline CDR1 reads MNHEY; CDR2 reads SMNVEV (reference sequence). The chain's CDR3 is CASSLVLGTGLYEQYF. CDR3 DNA: TGTGCCAGCAGTTTAGTCTTGGGGACAGGGCTCTACGAGCAGTACTTC.

The chain joins TRBV10-3 to TRBJ2-1; D gene uncertain. V lost 2 bases and J 5 bases, leaving 13 bases between the germline ends. This CDR3 is built from 15 residues. Per the germline V gene, CDR1 is ENHRY and CDR2 is SYGVKD. CDR3 protein: CAISEDVSRNNEQFF. The CDR3 nucleotides are TGTGCCATCAGTGAGGACGTCTCCCGGAACAATGAGCAGTTCTTC.

The chain employs TRBV19 and TRBJ1-5, with D perhaps matching TRBD1 (6 bases). Trimming took 6 bases from V and 2 from J, leaving 14 bases between them. The length of the CDR3 is 15 residues. From germline, CDR1 is LNHDA and CDR2 SQIVND (reference sequence). CDR3 nucleotide sequence: TGTGCCAGTAGCCCTTCACAGGGCCGCAATCAGCCCCAGCATTTT. Encoded protein: CASSPSQGRNQPQHF.

In its sample, this clone was seen once. The CDR3 DNA sequence: TGTGCCAGCAGCTTACCGTCAGAGGGAGCGGGAGAGACCCAGTACTTC. This codes for CASSLPSEGAGETQYF. The J gene is TRBJ2-5, the V gene TRBV7-9, with D perhaps TRBD2 (6 bases). V shed 2 bases and J shed 4 bases, with 17 bases lying between them. Looked up from germline, CDR1 is SEHNR and CDR2 is FQNEAQ (reference sequence). The CDR3 runs 16 residues.

This chain connects TRBV11-2 to TRBJ2-1; 9 positions agree with TRBD2. Trimming cost V 4 bases and J 8 bases; bases outside gene matches: 3. Per the germline V gene, CDR1 is SGHAT and CDR2 is FQNNGV. The CDR3 extends over 13 amino acids. CDR3 sequence reads: CASSWTSAHEQFF. In nucleotides, the CDR3 is TGTGCCAGCAGCTGGACTAGCGCACATGAGCAGTTCTTC.

As to this clone: The same CDR3 arises from other DNA sequences in this sample as well. CDR3 DNA: TGTGCCAGCAGTTACTCGCCTAGCGGGGTCCAAGAGACCCAGTACTTC. Amino acid sequence: CASSYSPSGVQETQYF. The chain employs TRBV6-5 and TRBJ2-5; 9 bases fit TRBD2. V was clipped by 0 bases and J by 1 base; unmatched bases: 3. The germline V gene encodes CDR1 MNHEY and CDR2 SVGAGI. The CDR3 totals 16 residues.

This clone has only one observation. The chain couples TRBV2 to TRBJ2-7; D gene unclear. The CDR3 contains 13 residues. Germline V lookup: CDR1 SNHLY, CDR2 FYNNEI. With 9 bases removed from V and 3 bases from J, the gap between germline ends came to 15 bases. In DNA, the CDR3 is TGTGCCAGTGCCAATAGGGTGCTCTACGAGCAGTACTTC. It is translated as CASANRVLYEQYF.